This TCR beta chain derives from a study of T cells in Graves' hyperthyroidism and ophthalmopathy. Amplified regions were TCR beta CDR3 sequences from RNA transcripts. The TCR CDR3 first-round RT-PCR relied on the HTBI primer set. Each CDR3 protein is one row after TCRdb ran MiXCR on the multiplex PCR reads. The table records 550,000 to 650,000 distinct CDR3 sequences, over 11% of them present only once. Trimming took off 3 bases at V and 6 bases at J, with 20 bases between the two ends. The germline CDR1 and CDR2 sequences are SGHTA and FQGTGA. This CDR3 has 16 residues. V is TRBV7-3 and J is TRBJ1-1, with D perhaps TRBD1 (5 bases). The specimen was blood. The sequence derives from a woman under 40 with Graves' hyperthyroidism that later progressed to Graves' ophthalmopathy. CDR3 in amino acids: CASSFGGEGEFAEAFF. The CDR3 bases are TGTGCCAGCAGCTTTGGGGGGGAAGGTGAGTTCGCTGAAGCTTTCTTT.